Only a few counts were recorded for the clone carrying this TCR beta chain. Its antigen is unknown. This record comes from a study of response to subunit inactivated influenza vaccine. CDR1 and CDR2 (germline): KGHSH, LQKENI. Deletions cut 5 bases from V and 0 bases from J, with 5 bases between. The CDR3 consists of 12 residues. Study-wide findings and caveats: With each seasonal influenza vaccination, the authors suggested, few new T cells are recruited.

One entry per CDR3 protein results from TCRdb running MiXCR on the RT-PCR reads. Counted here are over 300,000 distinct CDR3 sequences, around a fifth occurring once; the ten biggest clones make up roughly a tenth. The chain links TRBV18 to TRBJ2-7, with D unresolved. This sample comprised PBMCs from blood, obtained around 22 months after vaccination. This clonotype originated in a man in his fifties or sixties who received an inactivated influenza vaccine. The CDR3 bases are TGTGCCAGCTCATTCGGCTCCTACGAGCAGTACTTC. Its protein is CASSFGSYEQYF.